Below are 24 T cell receptor beta chains sequenced from a single sample in a study of chemoradiotherapy in HPV16-positive cancers. The method was immunoSEQ multiplex PCR; TCRdb's version includes in-frame clones alone and lacks a portion of them. Of about 8,900 clones listed, more than 75% are singletons. Source: tumor tissue, taken from a patient who underwent chemoradiotherapy. These receptors were obtained from a human donor with HPV-associated anogenital cancer.

The rearrangement links TRBV6-4 to TRBJ1-2; possible D gene TRBD1, 6 bases. Germline V gives CDR1 MRHNA, CDR2 SNTAGT. V was cut by 6 bases and J by 1 base, with 9 bases left in between. This CDR3 comprises 13 residues. The CDR3 here is CASSPQGNYGYTF. The CDR3 DNA sequence: TGTGCCAGCAGCCCACAGGGTAACTATGGCTACACCTTC.

This chain connects TRBV19 to TRBJ1-3; weak D call: TRBD1 (6 bases). Germline CDR1 LNHDA, CDR2 SQIVND (reference sequence). Trimming pared 3 bases from V and 4 bases from J, leaving 16 bases between. This CDR3 region has 16 residues. CDR3 protein: CASSIRGTTTGNTIYF. The DNA for the CDR3 is TGTGCCAGTAGTATCAGAGGGACAACCACGGGAAACACCATATATTTT.

The genes are TRBV19 and TRBJ2-7; no clear D gene. V shed 4 bases and J shed 1 base, with 11 bases lying between them. The CDR3 runs to 14 residues. The germline V gene encodes CDR1 LNHDA and CDR2 SQIVND (reference sequence). In DNA form, the CDR3 reads TGTGCCAGTAGTAACCCGGGTGGGTCCTACGAGCAGTACTTC. Protein product: CASSNPGGSYEQYF.

V is TRBV5-1 and J is TRBJ1-1; D not resolved. V lost 6 bases and J lost 3, with 15 bases in between. Per germline, CDR1 SGHRS and CDR2 YFSETQ. The CDR3 extends over 14 amino acids. The CDR3 here is CASTVLGIDTEAFF. CDR3 coding DNA: TGCGCCAGCACAGTCTTGGGGATAGACACTGAAGCTTTCTTT.

This rearrangement joins TRBV5-6 to TRBJ1-2, with TRBD1 identical over 7 bases. Germline assignment: CDR1 SGHDT and CDR2 YYEEEE. V gave up 0 bases and J gave up 4 bases; unmatched junction bases: 9. The CDR3 runs 16 residues. CDR3 coding DNA: TGTGCCAGCAGCTTGGCAGGGGGAATTTCCTTCTATGGCTACACCTTC. Translation: CASSLAGGISFYGYTF.

The chain uses TRBV6-1 and TRBJ2-6; D not resolved. This CDR3 is 14 amino acids long. Germline V gene data show CDR1 as MNHNS and CDR2 as SASEGT. V was trimmed by 8 bases and J by 0 bases, leaving 8 bases between them. CDR3 sequence: CASCPYSGANVLTF. DNA for the CDR3: TGTGCCAGCTGTCCCTACTCTGGGGCCAACGTCCTGACTTTC.

The rearrangement joins TRBV6-5 to TRBJ2-7, with a weak D call TRBD2 (6 bases). The CDR3 has 15 residues. Deletions cut 2 bases from V and 3 bases from J, with 14 bases between. Germline CDR1 MNHEY, CDR2 SVGAGI. This CDR3 is CASSYAGSSGYEQYF. The CDR3 region has the DNA TGTGCCAGCAGTTACGCCGGAAGTAGCGGCTACGAGCAGTACTTC.

The V gene is TRBV6-6, the J gene TRBJ2-1; 11 bases match TRBD2. The germline gives CDR1 MNHNY, CDR2 SVGAGI (reference sequence). With 3 bases clipped from V and 6 bases from J, the junction kept 4 bases outside the gene matches. This CDR3 spans 15 amino acids. CDR3 coding DNA: TGTGCCAGCAGTTATAGCCTAGCGGGAGGCAATGAGCAGTTCTTC. Translating gives CASSYSLAGGNEQFF.

Worth noting for this clone: This sample also contains other DNA sequences that code for the same CDR3. The CDR3 region has the DNA TGTGCCAGCAGCCAAGTTAGGGTGGCAGAGCAGTACTTC. This codes for CASSQVRVAEQYF. The chain is built from TRBV14 and TRBJ2-7; D unresolved. The V end was cut by 1 base, the J end by 7 bases, with 11 bases between. Germline V CDR1 and CDR2: SGHDN, FVKESK. The CDR3 length is 13 residues.

The chain carries TRBV7-9 and TRBJ1-6; D gene uncertain. Germline assignment: CDR1 SEHNR and CDR2 FQNEAQ (reference sequence). V gave up 1 base and J gave up 14 bases, with 12 bases separating them. CDR3 length equals 13 residues. The CDR3, as DNA: TGTGCCAGCAGCTTAGGTGGCCCTATCACCCTCCACTTT. The encoded protein is CASSLGGPITLHF. The full variable domain, completed using reference TRBV7-9 and TRBJ1-6, is DTGVSQNPRHKITKRGQNVTFRCDPISEHNRLYWYRQTLGQGPEFLTYFQNEAQLEKSRLLSDRFSAERPKGSFSTLEIQRTEQGDSAMYLCASSLGGPITLHFGNGTRLTVT.

In its sample, this clone was seen once. The chain is built from TRBV23-1 and TRBJ2-5; D not certain. TRBV23-1 counts as an open reading frame of uncertain function. This CDR3 has 15 amino acids. Between the trimmed V and J ends, which lost 0 bases and 1 base, there was a span of 9 bases. The CDR3 nucleotides read TGCGCCAGCAGTCAATCGGACCAGAGCCAAGAGACCCAGTACTTC. This sequence encodes CASSQSDQSQETQYF.

The V and J genes are TRBV5-1 and TRBJ2-7, with TRBD1 matching over 9 bases. The germline CDR1 and CDR2 sequences are SGHRS and YFSETQ. CDR3 length: 15 amino acids. The junction had 10 bases not matched to a gene; V was cut back by 5 bases and J by 4 bases. The CDR3 sequence is CASSYSLTGGYEQYF. The DNA of the CDR3 is TGCGCCAGCAGTTATTCTCTGACAGGGGGGTACGAGCAGTACTTC.

The rearrangement uses TRBV12-5 and TRBJ1-5; weak D call: TRBD1 (5 bases). Per germline, CDR1 LGHNT and CDR2 FRNRAP. The CDR3 has 18 residues. V shed 6 bases and J shed 5 bases, with 26 bases lying between them. CDR3 nucleotide sequence: TGTGCTAGTGGACCTCTTACAGTCGGGGGAGGCATCGATCAGCCCCAGCATTTT. Amino acid sequence: CASGPLTVGGGIDQPQHF.

This chain connects TRBV18 to TRBJ1-2; weak D call: TRBD1 (5 bases). Per germline, CDR1 KGHSH and CDR2 LQKENI. The CDR3 consists of 13 residues. V was shortened by 2 bases and J by 6 bases, with 10 bases between the two germline ends. Here the CDR3 reads CASSPGGMDGYTF. In DNA form, the CDR3 reads TGTGCCAGCTCACCAGGGGGGATGGATGGCTACACCTTC.

The chain links TRBV19 to TRBJ1-4; D is unresolved. Trimming pared 3 bases from V and 0 bases from J, leaving 11 bases between. Germline V CDR1 and CDR2: LNHDA, SQIVND (reference sequence). The CDR3 has 16 amino acids. CDR3 bases: TGTGCCAGTAGTATTTCAGGATACGCAACTAATGAAAAACTGTTTTTT. Amino acid sequence: CASSISGYATNEKLFF. Complete variable domain (other parts from reference TRBV19 and TRBJ1-4): DGGITQSPKYLFRKEGQNVTLSCEQNLNHDAMYWYRQDPGQGLRLIYYSQIVNDFQKGDIAEGYSVSREKKESFPLTVTSAQKNPTAFYLCASSISGYATNEKLFFGSGTQLSVL.

V and J are TRBV9 and TRBJ2-1; 7 positions agree with TRBD1. CDR3 length: 15 amino acids. From germline, CDR1 is SGDLS and CDR2 YYNGEE. The trim removed 1 base at V and 5 bases at J, leaving 6 bases unmatched. In DNA form, the CDR3 reads TGTGCCAGCAGCGTAACCGACAGGGTCCACAATGAGCAGTTCTTC. It specifies CASSVTDRVHNEQFF.

V gene TRBV6-5 combines with J gene TRBJ1-6; D ambiguous. This CDR3 spans 12 amino acids. Trimming pared 3 bases from V and 9 bases from J, leaving 6 bases between. CDR1 is MNHEY, CDR2 SVGAGI, per germline. DNA of the CDR3: TGTGCCAGCAGTTATAAGGGTTCACCCCTCCACTTT. This sequence encodes CASSYKGSPLHF.

The V and J genes are TRBV7-9 and TRBJ2-2; 10 nucleotides match TRBD1. The length of the CDR3 is 15 residues. Germline V gene sequence: CDR1 SEHNR, CDR2 FQNEAQ (reference sequence). Germline trimming cut 5 bases from V and 6 bases from J; bases unmatched to any gene: 6. The CDR3 loop reads CASSRVGQGSGELFF. CDR3 bases: TGTGCCAGCAGCCGTGTGGGACAGGGGTCCGGGGAGCTGTTTTTT.

This chain uses TRBV5-1 with TRBJ2-7, with TRBD1 matching 11 bases. Losses at the gene ends were 3 bases for V and 3 bases for J; bases not matched to a gene: 5. The length of the CDR3 is 15 residues. CDR1 SGHRS and CDR2 YFSETQ come from the germline V gene. This CDR3 reads CASSSTGTGGYEQYF. CDR3 DNA: TGCGCCAGCAGCTCCACCGGGACAGGGGGCTACGAGCAGTACTTC.

A few counts support this clone. The chain couples TRBV30 to TRBJ1-1; D not resolved. This CDR3 has 13 residues. Germline V lookup: CDR1 GTSNPN, CDR2 SVGIG (reference sequence). The V end was cut by 0 bases, the J end by 3 bases, with 8 bases between. The CDR3 bases are TGTGCCTGGAGTGTTACTCGGGACACTGAAGCTTTCTTT. Translated: CAWSVTRDTEAFF.

The chain links TRBV28 to TRBJ1-2; D call uncertain. Trimming left V 8 bases short and J 6 bases short, with 16 bases between. CDR3 length: 13 amino acids. Germline lookup yields CDR1 MDHEN and CDR2 SYDVKM. The CDR3, as DNA: TGTGCCAGCGGTGCGACGGGCCCACATGGCTACACCTTC. Residues: CASGATGPHGYTF.

J is TRBJ2-1 and V is TRBV19; TRBD2 matches at 9 bases. The V and J ends lost 5 bases and 7 bases, in that order; junction bases with no gene match: 9. The germline CDR1 and CDR2 sequences are LNHDA and SQIVND (reference sequence). There are 15 residues in the CDR3. Here the CDR3 reads CASSLSTSGRNEQFF. The DNA for the CDR3 is TGTGCCAGTAGTCTGTCGACTAGCGGCAGAAATGAGCAGTTCTTC.

This clone showed up just a few times. The chain employs TRBV6-1 and TRBJ2-7; D is undetermined. Germline-derived CDR1 and CDR2 are MNHNS and SASEGT. The CDR3 totals 11 residues. V lost 8 bases and J lost 0, with 5 bases in between. CDR3: CASANSYEQYF. CDR3 in DNA: TGTGCCAGCGCAAACTCCTACGAGCAGTACTTC.

This chain joins TRBV6-1 and TRBJ1-5; no clear D. Germline CDR1 reads MNHNS; CDR2 reads SASEGT. This CDR3 has 13 amino acids. V was clipped by 7 bases and J by 11 bases, with 18 bases between them. The CDR3 DNA is TGTGCCAGCACGAAGGGCAGGACTTTCACCCAGCATTTT. It codes for CASTKGRTFTQHF.